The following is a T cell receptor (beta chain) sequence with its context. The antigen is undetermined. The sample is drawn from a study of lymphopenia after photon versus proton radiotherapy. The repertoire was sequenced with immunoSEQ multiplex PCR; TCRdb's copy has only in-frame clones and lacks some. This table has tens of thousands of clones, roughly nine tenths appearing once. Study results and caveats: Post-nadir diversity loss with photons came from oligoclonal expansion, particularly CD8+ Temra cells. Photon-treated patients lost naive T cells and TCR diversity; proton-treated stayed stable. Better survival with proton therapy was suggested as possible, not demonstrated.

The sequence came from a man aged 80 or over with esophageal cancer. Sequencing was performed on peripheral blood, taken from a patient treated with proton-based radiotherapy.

The CDR3, as DNA: TGTGCCAGCGGCCCGAGCGGACTAGCTTACACAGATACGCAGTATTTT. Translating it yields CASGPSGLAYTDTQYF. This rearrangement joins TRBV2 to TRBJ2-3, with TRBD2 matching over 8 bases. The germline V gene encodes CDR1 SNHLY and CDR2 FYNNEI. CDR3 length: 16 amino acids. V gave up 8 bases and J gave up 2 bases; unmatched junction bases: 12.